A selection of T cell receptor beta chains follows, all from one sample in a study of T cells in Graves' hyperthyroidism and ophthalmopathy. Each CDR3 protein is one row after TCRdb ran MiXCR on the multiplex PCR reads. This sample yields roughly 720,000 distinct CDR3 sequences, of which approximately 15% are seen a single time; 15% to 18% belongs to the top ten. Specimen: blood. These receptors all come from a middle-aged man with Graves' hyperthyroidism. Each CDR3 is given with its conserved first and last residue.

>TRBV7-2
CASSFWGVTEAFF
>TRBV10-3
CAISESGGRQPQHF
>TRBV10-3
CAISESALDQPQHF
>TRBV28
CASSLVVAGVSNEQYF
>TRBV24-1
CATGEYTDTQYF
>TRBV10-3
CAISELNGGSYNEQFF
>TRBV30
CAWSHGGNQPQHF
>TRBV7-2
CASSFVPEQFF
>TRBV29-1
CSVETGLGTQYF
>TRBV28
CASRTEGRSGDEQYF
>TRBV12-5
CASGSLNRDPYEQYF
>TRBV27
CASSYRGRNEAFF
>TRBV2
CASSEKGQGLFSNGYTF
>TRBV5-1
CASSLWTGGDEQYF
>TRBV7-2
CASSWGDRGYEQYF
>TRBV7-8
CASSPRGVSYEQYF
>TRBV11-2
CASSSGTSGNPRREQFF
>TRBV2
CASSGGGTGVINEQFF
>TRBV18
CASSFQDRGDGYTF
>TRBV5-1
CASTQVAGSYEQYF
>TRBV6-2/TRBV6-3
CASSRRLAGGADTQYF
>TRBV28
CASSLYTGLAPQETQYF
>TRBV11-1
CASSLARESDTQYF
>TRBV7-9
CASSHPTWQGRETQYF
>TRBV5-1
CVSSPWTSDNEQFF
>TRBV3-1
CASSQDTRMGGLYEQYF
>TRBV5-4
CASSLDRDNSPLHF
>TRBV27
CASSSPDWHNEQFF
>TRBV2
CASSGLAVYNEQFF
>TRBV25-1
CASSELLPTGWEETQYF
>TRBV7-6
CASSLTEFGEKLSF
>TRBV19
CASSTYLLQGDFSTDTQYF